This is a list of T cell receptor beta chains from one sample in a study of T cell repertoires in aging, cancer and after chemotherapy. TCRdb itself ran the multiplex PCR reads through MiXCR, one entry per CDR3 protein. Of roughly 9,000 distinct CDR3 sequences listed, about 41% are singletons. What was sequenced was blood. The source is a human donor with a solid tumor. CDR3s include the opening cysteine and the closing phenylalanine or tryptophan. D genes are given only for firm matches. Rows give clone size only sometimes, using once, few, many, or a class for an expanded clone.

v_gene	d_gene	abundance	j_gene	CDR3aa	CDR3nt
TRBV19	.	.	TRBJ2-7	CASSPRALNSYEQYF	TGTGCCAGCAGCCCCCGGGCGTTGAACTCCTACGAGCAGTACTTC
TRBV5-6	.	few	TRBJ2-1	CASRSRYNEQFF	TGTGCCAGCAGAAGCAGATACAATGAGCAGTTCTTC
TRBV6-1	TRBD1	.	TRBJ2-2	CASGDRALTGELFF	TGTGCCAGCGGTGACAGGGCCCTCACCGGGGAGCTGTTTTTT
TRBV27	.	.	TRBJ1-5	CASSFTRREPQHF	TGTGCCAGCAGTTTCACCCGAAGGGAGCCCCAGCATTTT
TRBV19	.	.	TRBJ2-6	CASSRAGANVLTF	TGTGCCAGTAGTAGAGCCGGGGCCAACGTCCTGACTTTC
TRBV6-5	TRBD1	.	TRBJ1-1	CASSMRQGVANTEAFF	TGTGCCAGCAGTATGAGACAGGGGGTGGCGAACACTGAAGCTTTCTTT
TRBV27	TRBD2	.	TRBJ2-1	CASSLLFRSGSYNEQFF	TGTGCCAGCAGTTTATTATTTCGCAGCGGGAGCTACAATGAGCAGTTCTTC
TRBV5-4	.	few	TRBJ2-3	CASSSSGTRLGDTQYF	TGTGCCAGCAGCTCCTCCGGGACACGATTAGGAGATACGCAGTATTTT
TRBV10-3	.	.	TRBJ2-2	CASLFSGELFF	TGCGCCAGCCTATTTTCCGGGGAGCTGTTTTTT
TRBV29-1	.	medium-sized	TRBJ2-7	CSVEGSPTYEQYF	TGCAGCGTTGAAGGGTCGCCAACCTACGAGCAGTACTTC
TRBV6-5	.	.	TRBJ1-5	CASRSAGLFVGQPQHF	TGTGCCAGCAGATCCGCAGGCTTATTTGTGGGTCAGCCCCAGCATTTT
TRBV18	.	.	TRBJ2-2	CASSPWVGANTGELFF	TGTGCCAGCTCACCATGGGTCGGGGCGAACACCGGGGAGCTGTTTTTT
TRBV11-3	.	medium-sized	TRBJ2-1	CASSLGPAENEQFF	TGTGCCAGCAGCTTAGGACCCGCCGAGAATGAGCAGTTCTTC
TRBV19	.	.	TRBJ2-2	CASSIVGLAGELFF	TGTGCCAGTAGTATAGTAGGTCTCGCCGGGGAGCTGTTTTTT
TRBV6-2/TRBV6-3	.	.	TRBJ2-1	CASTLPAGSYNEQFF	TGTGCCAGCACCCTCCCGGCGGGATCCTACAATGAGCAGTTCTTC
TRBV11-3	.	medium-sized	TRBJ2-3	CASSFQGAVTDTQYF	TGTGCCAGCAGCTTCCAAGGGGCAGTGACAGATACGCAGTATTTT
TRBV12-3/TRBV12-4	TRBD1	.	TRBJ2-1	CASRAGQGGYNEQFF	TGTGCCAGCAGGGCCGGACAGGGGGGTTACAATGAGCAGTTCTTC
TRBV27	.	.	TRBJ2-7	CASSDQGYEQYF	TGTGCCAGCAGTGACCAGGGGTACGAGCAGTACTTC
TRBV11-2	.	.	TRBJ2-7	CASSLVEGGEQYF	TGTGCCAGCAGCTTAGTAGAGGGGGGCGAGCAGTACTTC
TRBV27	TRBD1	.	TRBJ2-2	CASSLQGALLNTGELFF	TGTGCCAGCAGTTTACAGGGGGCCCTTTTGAACACCGGGGAGCTGTTTTTT
TRBV6-5	.	.	TRBJ1-2	CASTGRDSGYTF	TGTGCCAGCACGGGCAGGGACTCTGGCTACACCTTC
TRBV27	TRBD1	.	TRBJ1-6	CASNRGLRENSPLHF	TGTGCCAGCAACAGGGGGCTGAGGGAAAATTCACCCCTCCACTTT
TRBV5-6	TRBD1	.	TRBJ1-2	CASSLGDRGSGYTF	TGTGCCAGCAGCTTGGGGGACAGGGGGTCTGGCTACACCTTC
TRBV12-3/TRBV12-4	.	.	TRBJ1-5	CASSLSQGANQPQHF	TGTGCCAGCAGTTTATCCCAGGGTGCGAATCAGCCCCAGCATTTT
TRBV6-4	TRBD2	.	TRBJ2-1	CASSESSGRANEQFF	TGTGCCAGCAGTGAATCCAGCGGGAGAGCCAATGAGCAGTTCTTC
TRBV19	.	.	TRBJ1-1	CASSPQAQVGTEAFF	TGTGCCAGTAGTCCGCAGGCTCAGGTGGGCACTGAAGCTTTCTTT
TRBV5-5	TRBD1	few	TRBJ2-1	CASSLRGLNEQFF	TGTGCCAGCAGCTTGAGGGGGCTCAATGAGCAGTTCTTC
TRBV29-1	.	few	TRBJ1-6	CSPDKGPGSPLHF	TGCAGCCCAGATAAGGGCCCGGGTTCACCCCTCCACTTT
TRBV5-6	.	few	TRBJ1-6	CASSLRRWPGNSPLHF	TGTGCCAGCAGCTTGCGTAGATGGCCAGGGAATTCACCCCTCCACTTT
TRBV11-3	TRBD1	medium-sized	TRBJ2-1	CASSLEWTGGNEQFF	TGTGCCAGCAGCTTAGAATGGACAGGGGGCAATGAGCAGTTCTTC
TRBV5-6	.	.	TRBJ2-7	CASSLVGKTVDEQYF	TGTGCCAGCAGCTTGGTGGGTAAAACTGTCGACGAGCAGTACTTC
TRBV6-5	.	few	TRBJ1-2	CASSYSRGIGTLDYGYTF	TGTGCCAGCAGTTACTCGAGGGGTATCGGGACGCTAGACTATGGCTACACCTTC
TRBV6-5	.	.	TRBJ1-2	CATQKGVEGYTF	TGTGCCACCCAAAAGGGGGTTGAAGGCTACACCTTC
TRBV15	.	.	TRBJ1-4	CATSRQEGEKLFF	TGTGCCACCAGCCGCCAAGAGGGGGAAAAACTGTTTTTT
TRBV11-2	.	few	TRBJ2-2	CASSFSYRAGTGELFF	TGTGCCAGCAGCTTTTCATACAGGGCTGGGACCGGGGAGCTGTTTTTT
TRBV6-5	.	few	TRBJ2-2	CASSRLGPRGELFF	TGTGCCAGCAGCAGACTTGGTCCCCGGGGGGAGCTGTTTTTT
TRBV6-4	.	few	TRBJ2-2	CASQDGAVTGELFF	TGTGCCAGCCAGGACGGGGCGGTCACCGGGGAGCTGTTTTTT
TRBV11-3	.	few	TRBJ2-3	CASSRGGVGRTDTQYF	TGTGCCAGCAGCCGCGGAGGCGTGGGGAGGACAGATACGCAGTATTTT
TRBV11-3	.	medium-sized	TRBJ2-7	CASSGGLATPNF	TGTGCCAGCAGCGGGGGGCTAGCCACGCCGAACTTC
TRBV19	TRBD1	.	TRBJ1-5	CASRDRAGIVQPQHF	TGTGCCAGTAGGGACAGGGCGGGTATCGTTCAGCCCCAGCATTTT
TRBV12-3/TRBV12-4	TRBD1	.	TRBJ2-3	CASRDWGQGILADTQYF	TGTGCCAGCAGGGATTGGGGACAGGGGATCTTAGCAGATACGCAGTATTTT
TRBV4-3	.	.	TRBJ2-7	CASSQDIRYEQYF	TGCGCCAGCAGCCAAGATATCCGATACGAGCAGTACTTC
TRBV5-6	TRBD1	.	TRBJ1-2	CASSLGQGEYYGYTF	TGTGCCAGCAGCTTAGGACAGGGGGAGTACTATGGCTACACCTTC
TRBV7-2	.	.	TRBJ2-1	CASSFRLGPFNEQFF	TGTGCCAGCAGCTTTAGGTTAGGGCCCTTCAATGAGCAGTTCTTC
TRBV5-1	.	.	TRBJ2-3	CASSSLEGNTDTQYF	TGCGCCAGCAGCTCTCTAGAGGGTAACACAGATACGCAGTATTTT
TRBV6-5	TRBD1	.	TRBJ2-2	CASSYSYRGDTGELFF	TGTGCCAGCAGTTATTCCTACAGGGGGGACACCGGGGAGCTGTTTTTT
TRBV12-3/TRBV12-4	TRBD2	.	TRBJ2-1	CASSPAALAGDNDEQFF	TGTGCCAGCAGTCCTGCGGCCCTAGCGGGAGATAACGATGAGCAGTTCTTC
TRBV19	.	.	TRBJ1-5	CASSIPLGVVFDQPQHF	TGTGCCAGTAGTATCCCCCTCGGGGTTGTCTTCGATCAGCCCCAGCATTTT
TRBV19	.	medium-sized	TRBJ2-1	CASSMRDPRKQFF	TGTGCCAGTAGTATGCGGGACCCCAGGAAGCAGTTCTTC
TRBV6-5	.	.	TRBJ1-1	CASSPGEGIVMNTEAFF	TGTGCCAGCTCACCAGGGGAGGGGATCGTCATGAACACTGAAGCTTTCTTT